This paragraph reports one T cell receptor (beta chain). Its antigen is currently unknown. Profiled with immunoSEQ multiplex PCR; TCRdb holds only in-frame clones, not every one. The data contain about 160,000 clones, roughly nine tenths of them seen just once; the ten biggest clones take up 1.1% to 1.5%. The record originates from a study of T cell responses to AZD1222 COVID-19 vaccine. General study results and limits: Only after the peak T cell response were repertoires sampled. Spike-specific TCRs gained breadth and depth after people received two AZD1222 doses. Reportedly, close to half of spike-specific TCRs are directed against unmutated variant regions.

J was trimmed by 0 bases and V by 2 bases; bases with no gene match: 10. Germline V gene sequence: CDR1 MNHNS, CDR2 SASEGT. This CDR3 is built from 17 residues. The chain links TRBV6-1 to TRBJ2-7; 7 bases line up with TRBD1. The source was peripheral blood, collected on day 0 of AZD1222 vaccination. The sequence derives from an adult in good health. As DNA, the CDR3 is TGTGCCAGCAGTGAAAATCCGAAGGACAGGCGCTCCTACGAGCAGTACTTC. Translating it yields CASSENPKDRRSYEQYF.